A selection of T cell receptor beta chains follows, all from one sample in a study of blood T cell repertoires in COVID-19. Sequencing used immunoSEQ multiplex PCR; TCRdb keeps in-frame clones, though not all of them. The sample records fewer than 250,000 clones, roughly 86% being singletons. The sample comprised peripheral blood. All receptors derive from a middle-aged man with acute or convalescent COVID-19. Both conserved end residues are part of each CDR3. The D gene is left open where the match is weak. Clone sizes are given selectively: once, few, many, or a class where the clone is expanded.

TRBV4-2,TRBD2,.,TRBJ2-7,TGTGCCAGCAGCCAAGCCCGGGGGGACGAGCAGTACTTC,CASSQARGDEQYF
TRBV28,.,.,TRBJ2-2,TGTGCCAGCAGCATATTAGCGGAGCCGAACACCGGGGAGCTGTTTTTT,CASSILAEPNTGELFF
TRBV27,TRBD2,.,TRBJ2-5,TGTGCCAGCAGTTTAGGCGGGAGGCTAGAGACCCAGTACTTC,CASSLGGRLETQYF
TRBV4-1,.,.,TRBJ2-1,TGCGCCAGCAGCCTAAGGACAGACACCTCCTACAATGAGCAGTTCTTC,CASSLRTDTSYNEQFF
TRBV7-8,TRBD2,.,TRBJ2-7,TGTGCCAGCAGCTCTAGCGGGGGGCCTTACGAGCAGTACTTC,CASSSSGGPYEQYF
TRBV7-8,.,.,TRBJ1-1,TGTGCCAGCAGCCCCCGGGGGATGGAGAACACTGAAGCTTTCTTT,CASSPRGMENTEAFF
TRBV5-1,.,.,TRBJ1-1,TGCGCCAGCAACCCGGCGGGGGGGAACACTGAAGCTTTCTTT,CASNPAGGNTEAFF
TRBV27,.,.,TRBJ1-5,TGTGCCAGCAGGGGCTGGGGGGGGAATAGCAATCAGCCCCAGCATTTT,CASRGWGGNSNQPQHF
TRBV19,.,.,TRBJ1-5,TGTGCCAGTAGTATCCGGGACGGACTATCGCCCCAGCATTTT,CASSIRDGLSPQHF
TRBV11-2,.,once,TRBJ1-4,TGTGCCAGCAGCCCCCGTTACGGGGAGAACAATGAAAAACTGTTTTTT,CASSPRYGENNEKLFF
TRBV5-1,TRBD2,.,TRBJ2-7,TGCGCCAGCAGCGCCGCCGGGACTACGGGCGAGCAGTACTTC,CASSAAGTTGEQYF
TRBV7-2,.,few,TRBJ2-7,TGTGCCAGCAGCTTAAGGGCTTCAGGGATCAACTACGAGCAGTACTTC,CASSLRASGINYEQYF